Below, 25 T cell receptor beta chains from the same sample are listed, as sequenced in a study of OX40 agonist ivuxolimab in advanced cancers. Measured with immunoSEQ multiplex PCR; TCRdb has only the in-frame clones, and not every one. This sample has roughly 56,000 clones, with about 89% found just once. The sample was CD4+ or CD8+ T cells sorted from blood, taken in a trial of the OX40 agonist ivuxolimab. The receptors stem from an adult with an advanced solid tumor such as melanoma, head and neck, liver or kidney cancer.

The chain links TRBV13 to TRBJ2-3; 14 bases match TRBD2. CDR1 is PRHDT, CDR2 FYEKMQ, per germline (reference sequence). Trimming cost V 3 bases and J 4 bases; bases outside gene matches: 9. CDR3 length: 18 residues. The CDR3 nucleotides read TGTGCCAGCAGCTTGGCTCGGGGACTAGCGGGAGTGTCAGATACGCAGTATTTT. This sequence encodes CASSLARGLAGVSDTQYF.

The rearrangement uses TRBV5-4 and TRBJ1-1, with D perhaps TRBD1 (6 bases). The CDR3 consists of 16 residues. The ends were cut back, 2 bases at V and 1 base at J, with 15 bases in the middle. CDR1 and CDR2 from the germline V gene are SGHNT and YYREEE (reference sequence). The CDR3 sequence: CASSLNMGAPNTEAFF. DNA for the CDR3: TGTGCCAGCAGCTTAAATATGGGGGCCCCGAACACTGAAGCTTTCTTT.

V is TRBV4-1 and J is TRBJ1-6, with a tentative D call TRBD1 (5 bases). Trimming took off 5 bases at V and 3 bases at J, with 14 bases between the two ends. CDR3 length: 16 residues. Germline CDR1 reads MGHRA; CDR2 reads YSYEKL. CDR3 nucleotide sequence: TGCGCCAGCAGCGAGACAGTTGACAACTATAATTCACCCCTCCACTTT. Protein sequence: CASSETVDNYNSPLHF.

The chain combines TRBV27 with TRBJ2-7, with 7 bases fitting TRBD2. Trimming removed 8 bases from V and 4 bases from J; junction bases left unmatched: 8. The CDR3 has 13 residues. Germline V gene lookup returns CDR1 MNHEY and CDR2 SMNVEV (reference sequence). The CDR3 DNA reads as TGTGCCAGCGCGGGGGTGGGGCTTTACGAGCAGTACTTC. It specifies CASAGVGLYEQYF.

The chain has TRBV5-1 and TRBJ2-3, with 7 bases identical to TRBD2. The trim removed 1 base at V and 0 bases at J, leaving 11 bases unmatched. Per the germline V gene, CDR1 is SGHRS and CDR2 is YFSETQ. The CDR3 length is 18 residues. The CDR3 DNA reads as TGCGCCAGCAGCTTGTTTCGTACTAGCGCTTCTAGCACAGATACGCAGTATTTT. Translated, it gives CASSLFRTSASSTDTQYF.

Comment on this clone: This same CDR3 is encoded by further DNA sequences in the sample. The CDR3 bases are TGTGCCAGCAGCTTGTCCTCCTACGAGCAGTACTTC. Its protein is CASSLSSYEQYF. The J gene is TRBJ2-7, the V gene TRBV5-6; D is undetermined. The CDR3 loop spans 12 amino acids. The germline gives CDR1 SGHDT, CDR2 YYEEEE. The V and J ends lost 1 base and 0 bases respectively, with 2 bases between them.

The CDR3, as DNA: TGTGCCAGCAGCTCGATCCTGCTGTCGAGTAGTCCTGGGGCCAACGTCCTGACTTTC. Protein product: CASSSILLSSSPGANVLTF. The chain has TRBV11-2 and TRBJ2-6; D is ambiguous. The V and J ends lost 4 bases and 2 bases respectively, with 21 bases between them. The germline gives CDR1 SGHAT, CDR2 FQNNGV. The CDR3 contains 19 residues.

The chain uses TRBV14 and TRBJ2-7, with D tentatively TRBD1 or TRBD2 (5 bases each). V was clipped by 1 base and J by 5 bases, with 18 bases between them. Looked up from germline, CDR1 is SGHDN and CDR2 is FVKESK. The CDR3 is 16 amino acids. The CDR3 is CASSQALRGGVDEQYF. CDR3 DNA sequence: TGTGCCAGCAGCCAAGCGCTGAGGGGTGGGGTCGACGAGCAGTACTTC.

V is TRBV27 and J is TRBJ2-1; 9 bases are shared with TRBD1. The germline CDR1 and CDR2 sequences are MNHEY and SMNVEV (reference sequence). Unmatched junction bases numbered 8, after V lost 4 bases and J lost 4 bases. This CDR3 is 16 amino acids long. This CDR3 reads CASSSPGTGQYNEQFF. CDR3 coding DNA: TGTGCCAGCAGTTCTCCTGGGACAGGGCAATACAATGAGCAGTTCTTC.

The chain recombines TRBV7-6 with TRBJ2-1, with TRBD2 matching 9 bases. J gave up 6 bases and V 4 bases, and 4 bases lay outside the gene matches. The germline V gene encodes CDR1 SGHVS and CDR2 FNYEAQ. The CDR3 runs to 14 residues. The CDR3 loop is CASSWTSEGNEQFF. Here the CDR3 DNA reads TGTGCCAGCAGCTGGACTAGCGAAGGCAATGAGCAGTTCTTC.

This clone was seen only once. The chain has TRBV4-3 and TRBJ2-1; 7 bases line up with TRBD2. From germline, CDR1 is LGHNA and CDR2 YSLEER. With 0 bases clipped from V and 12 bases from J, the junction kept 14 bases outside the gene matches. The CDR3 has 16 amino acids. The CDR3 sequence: CASSQDWSREGKGQFF. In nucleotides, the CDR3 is TGCGCCAGCAGCCAAGATTGGAGCAGGGAGGGGAAGGGGCAGTTCTTC.

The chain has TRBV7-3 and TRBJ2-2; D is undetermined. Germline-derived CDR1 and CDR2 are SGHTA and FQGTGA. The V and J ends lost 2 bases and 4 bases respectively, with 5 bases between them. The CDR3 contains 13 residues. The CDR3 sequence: CASSLSGTGELFF. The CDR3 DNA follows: TGTGCCAGCAGCTTATCGGGCACCGGGGAGCTGTTTTTT.

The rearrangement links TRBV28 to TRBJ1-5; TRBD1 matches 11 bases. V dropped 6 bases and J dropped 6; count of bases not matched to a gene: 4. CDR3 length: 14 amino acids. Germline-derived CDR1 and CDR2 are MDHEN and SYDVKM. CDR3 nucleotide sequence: TGTGCCAGCAGCTGGACAGGGGGCCTTCAGCCCCAGCATTTT. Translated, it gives CASSWTGGLQPQHF.

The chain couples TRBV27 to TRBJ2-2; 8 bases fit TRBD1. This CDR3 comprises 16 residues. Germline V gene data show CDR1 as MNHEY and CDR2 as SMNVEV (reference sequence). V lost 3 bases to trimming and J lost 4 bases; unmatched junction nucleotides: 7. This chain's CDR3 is CASSLTGQGGTGELFF. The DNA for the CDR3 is TGTGCCAGCAGTTTGACCGGACAGGGAGGCACCGGGGAGCTGTTTTTT.

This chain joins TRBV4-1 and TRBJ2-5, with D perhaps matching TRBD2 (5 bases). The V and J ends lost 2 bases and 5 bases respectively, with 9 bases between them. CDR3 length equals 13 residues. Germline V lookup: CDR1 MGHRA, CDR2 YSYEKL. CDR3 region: CASSQYRGETQYF. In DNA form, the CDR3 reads TGCGCCAGCAGCCAATACCGGGGTGAGACCCAGTACTTC.

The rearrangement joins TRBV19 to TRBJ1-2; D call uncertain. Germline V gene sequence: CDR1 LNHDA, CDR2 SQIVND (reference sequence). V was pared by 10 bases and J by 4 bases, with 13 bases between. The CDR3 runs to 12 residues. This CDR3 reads CAIFRAPYGYTF. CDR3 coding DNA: TGTGCCATCTTCCGGGCCCCCTATGGCTACACCTTC.

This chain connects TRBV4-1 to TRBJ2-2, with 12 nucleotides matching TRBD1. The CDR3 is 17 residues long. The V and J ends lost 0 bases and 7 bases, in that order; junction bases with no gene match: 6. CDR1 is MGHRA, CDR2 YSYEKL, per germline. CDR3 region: CASSQDRGTGGFGELFF. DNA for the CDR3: TGCGCCAGCAGCCAAGATAGGGGGACAGGGGGCTTCGGGGAGCTGTTTTTT.

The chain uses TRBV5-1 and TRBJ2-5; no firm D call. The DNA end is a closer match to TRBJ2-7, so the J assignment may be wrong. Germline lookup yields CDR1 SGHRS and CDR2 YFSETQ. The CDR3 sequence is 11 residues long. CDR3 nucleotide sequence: TGCGCCAGCTACCTTCCGTACGAGCAGTACTTC. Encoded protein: CASYLPYEQYF.

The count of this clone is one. CDR3 coding DNA: TGTGCCAGCAGCTTGGGATTACAAGAGACCCAGTACTTC. Protein: CASSLGLQETQYF. The rearrangement joins TRBV7-8 to TRBJ2-5; D is unresolved. The V end was cut by 3 bases, the J end by 2 bases, with 7 bases between. Germline loops: CDR1 SGHVS, CDR2 FQNEAQ. The CDR3 is 13 amino acids.

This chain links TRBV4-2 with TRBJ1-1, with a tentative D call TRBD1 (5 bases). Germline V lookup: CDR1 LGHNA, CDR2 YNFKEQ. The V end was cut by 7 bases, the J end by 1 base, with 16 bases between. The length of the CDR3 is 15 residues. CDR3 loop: CASNRPGDPNTEAFF. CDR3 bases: TGTGCCAGCAACCGCCCGGGGGACCCGAACACTGAAGCTTTCTTT.

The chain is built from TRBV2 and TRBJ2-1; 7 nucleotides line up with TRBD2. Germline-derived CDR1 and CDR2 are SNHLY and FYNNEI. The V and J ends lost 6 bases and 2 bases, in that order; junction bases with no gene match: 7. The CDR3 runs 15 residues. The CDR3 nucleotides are TGTGCCAGCAGCGCTCCGGGACTAACCTACAATGAGCAGTTCTTC. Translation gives CASSAPGLTYNEQFF. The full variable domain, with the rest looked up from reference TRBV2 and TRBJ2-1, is EPEVTQTPSHQVTQMGQEVILRCVPISNHLYFYWYRQILGQKVEFLVSFYNNEISEKSEIFDDQFSVERPDGSNFTLKIRSTKLEDSAMYFCASSAPGLTYNEQFFGPGTRLTVL.

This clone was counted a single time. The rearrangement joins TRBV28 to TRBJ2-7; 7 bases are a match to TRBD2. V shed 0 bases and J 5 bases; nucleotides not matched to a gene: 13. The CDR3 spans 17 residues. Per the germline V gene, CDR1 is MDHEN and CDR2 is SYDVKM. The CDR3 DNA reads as TGTGCCAGCAGTTTATGGACGGCGGGAGAACGTCTCCACGAGCAGTACTTC. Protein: CASSLWTAGERLHEQYF.

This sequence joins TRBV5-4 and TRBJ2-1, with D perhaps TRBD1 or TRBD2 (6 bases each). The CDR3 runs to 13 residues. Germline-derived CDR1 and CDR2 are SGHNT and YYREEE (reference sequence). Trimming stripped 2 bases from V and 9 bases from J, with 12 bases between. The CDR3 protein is CASSFRGAGEQFF. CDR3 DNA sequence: TGTGCCAGCAGCTTTAGGGGGGCAGGTGAGCAGTTCTTC.

The chain's CDR3 is CAWSGETTSTEAFF. The CDR3 nucleotides are TGTGCCTGGAGTGGAGAAACCACGAGCACTGAAGCTTTCTTT. The chain joins TRBV30 to TRBJ1-1; D ambiguous. This CDR3 has 14 amino acids. V dropped 1 base and J dropped 4 bases, with 13 bases sitting between them. CDR1 and CDR2 from the germline V gene are GTSNPN and SVGIG (reference sequence).

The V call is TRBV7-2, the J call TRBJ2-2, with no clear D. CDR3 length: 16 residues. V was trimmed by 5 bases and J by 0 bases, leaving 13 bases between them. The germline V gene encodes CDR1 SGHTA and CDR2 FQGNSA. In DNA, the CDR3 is TGTGCCAGCAGCCCCACCGTTGCCGCGAACACCGGGGAGCTGTTTTTT. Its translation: CASSPTVAANTGELFF.